Following are 14 T cell receptor beta chains from one sample sequenced in a study of T-cell reconstitution after alpha-beta-depleted transplantation in children. Preparing the TCRbeta library involved the use of unique molecular identifiers. From the PCR reads, TCRdb called clonotypes with MiXCR, one entry per CDR3 protein. The repertoire includes about 220,000 distinct CDR3 sequences, 17% of them detected once, and about 39% sits in the top ten. Specimen: PBMCs, mostly from graft donor cells, collected 360 days after TCRalphabeta/CD19-depleted stem cell transplant. These receptors came from a male patient aged 2 to 9 who had a stem cell transplant for acute lymphoblastic leukemia, so the T cells may come from the graft donor.

The chain is built from TRBV11-3 and TRBJ2-3; 8 nucleotides line up with TRBD1. CDR3 length: 15 amino acids. The V segment lost 0 bases and the J segment 6 bases; nucleotides outside the gene matches: 5. Germline V gene data show CDR1 as SGHNT and CDR2 as YENEEA. The CDR3 DNA is TGTGCCAGCAGCTTAGACGGGACAGGTTGGGATACGCAGTATTTT. The encoded protein is CASSLDGTGWDTQYF.

The rearrangement joins TRBV7-9 to TRBJ1-2; 9 bases fit TRBD1. Germline CDR1 and CDR2: SEHNR and FQNEAQ (reference sequence). This CDR3 comprises 14 residues. V lost 5 bases, J lost 8 bases, and 9 bases stayed unmatched. DNA of the CDR3: TGTGCCAGCAGCCGAGTTGGGACAGGGAGCGGCTACACCTTC. As protein: CASSRVGTGSGYTF.

This clonotype was seen at least ten times. The V call is TRBV20-1, the J call TRBJ2-2; no definite D call. The CDR3 is made up of 13 amino acids. V lost 6 bases, J lost 0 bases, and 8 bases lay in between. CDR1 is DFQATT, CDR2 SNEGSKA, per germline (reference sequence). The CDR3 protein is CSAAQSNTGELFF. CDR3 bases: TGCAGTGCGGCCCAGTCGAACACCGGGGAGCTGTTTTTT.

The chain carries TRBV28 and TRBJ2-7; no reliable D call. The V end was cut by 5 bases, the J end by 4 bases, with 15 bases between. Germline V gene lookup returns CDR1 MDHEN and CDR2 SYDVKM. The length of the CDR3 is 14 residues. The CDR3: CASSGDRASYEQYF. The CDR3 DNA reads TGTGCCAGCAGTGGGGATAGGGCCTCTTACGAGCAGTACTTC.

The V gene is TRBV30, the J gene TRBJ2-7; tentative D call: TRBD1 (6 bases). Germline V CDR1 and CDR2: GTSNPN, SVGIG (reference sequence). The CDR3 length is 11 residues. V gave up 5 bases and J gave up 4 bases, with 9 bases separating them. The CDR3 reads CAWSQGYEQYF. DNA for the CDR3: TGTGCCTGGTCACAGGGTTACGAGCAGTACTTC. The variable domain in full, with the rest retrieved from reference TRBV30 and TRBJ2-7, is SQTIHQWPATLVQPVGSPLSLECTVEGTSNPNLYWYRQAAGRGLQLLFYSVGIGQISSEVPQNLSASRPQDRQFILSSKKLLLSDSGFYLCAWSQGYEQYFGPGTRLTVT.

The chain is built from TRBV2 and TRBJ2-7, with D perhaps TRBD1 or TRBD2 (5 bases each). This CDR3 is built from 10 residues. Trimming took 8 bases from V and 6 from J, leaving 8 bases between them. Germline CDR1 reads SNHLY; CDR2 reads FYNNEI. The CDR3 here is CASGTFEQYF. The CDR3 DNA reads TGTGCCAGCGGGACCTTCGAGCAGTACTTC.

This clonotype has a handful of counts. The chain combines TRBV12-3 or TRBV12-4 with TRBJ2-2, with D perhaps being TRBD1 or TRBD2 (5 bases each). Trimming removed 7 bases at V and 0 bases at J, with 12 bases between. The CDR3 extends over 15 amino acids. CDR3 in DNA: TGTGCCAGCACCCTCGGGACCGCGAACACCGGGGAGCTGTTTTTT. This translates into CASTLGTANTGELFF.

Only a few counts were recorded for this clonotype. The chain has TRBV14 and TRBJ2-7, with TRBD1 matching 9 bases. After removal of 4 bases from V and 4 bases from J, the junction contained 8 bases not matched to a gene. The CDR3 has 15 residues. From germline, CDR1 is SGHDN and CDR2 FVKESK. The CDR3 nucleotides are TGTGCCAGCAGCCTTGAATCCGGGACAGGGTACGAGCAGTACTTC. Translating it yields CASSLESGTGYEQYF.

This chain joins TRBV27 and TRBJ2-2; D is unclear. Looked up from germline, CDR1 is MNHEY and CDR2 is SMNVEV (reference sequence). The CDR3 is 14 residues long. The ends were cut back, 5 bases at V and 0 bases at J, with 7 bases in the middle. The CDR3 coding sequence is TGTGCCAGCAGTGGGCAGCCGAACACCGGGGAGCTGTTTTTT. Encoded protein: CASSGQPNTGELFF.

V gene TRBV12-3 or TRBV12-4 combines with J gene TRBJ1-3, with D possibly being TRBD1 (5 bases). V was shortened by 3 bases and J by 2 bases, with 8 bases between the two germline ends. The CDR3 contains 14 residues. The CDR3 sequence: CASSLSRAGNTIYF. Here the CDR3 DNA reads TGTGCCAGCAGTTTGAGCAGGGCTGGAAACACCATATATTTT.

J is TRBJ2-4 and V is TRBV6-2 or TRBV6-3, with 10 bases fitting TRBD1. The CDR3 runs 16 residues. Germline CDR1 MNHEY, CDR2 SVGEGT. J was trimmed by 3 bases and V by 4 bases; bases with no gene match: 6. In DNA form, the CDR3 reads TGTGCCAGCAGTTTCGACAGGGGGCATAGCAAAAACATTCAGTACTTC. Translating gives CASSFDRGHSKNIQYF.

This clonotype has ten or more counts. This chain connects TRBV6-1 to TRBJ2-7, with 7 bases aligning to TRBD1. Unmatched junction bases numbered 14, after V lost 6 bases and J lost 3 bases. Germline CDR1 reads MNHNS; CDR2 reads SASEGT. This CDR3 is built from 16 residues. Here the CDR3 DNA reads TGTGCCAGCAGCCTAATGCCGGGACAGAGCCTCTACGAGCAGTACTTC. This translates into CASSLMPGQSLYEQYF.

The chain carries TRBV20-1 and TRBJ2-1, with TRBD2 matching over 11 bases. The CDR3 is 16 amino acids. The V segment lost 0 bases and the J segment 12 bases; nucleotides outside the gene matches: 13. The germline gives CDR1 DFQATT, CDR2 SNEGSKA (reference sequence). The CDR3 spells CSARDQSGASGGRQFF. The CDR3 region has the DNA TGCAGTGCTAGAGATCAGTCAGGGGCTAGCGGGGGGAGGCAGTTCTTC.

The chain combines TRBV4-3 with TRBJ2-3, with 9 bases matching TRBD2. Germline loops: CDR1 LGHNA, CDR2 YSLEER. The CDR3 length is 15 residues. Trimming removed 3 bases from V and 1 base from J; junction bases left unmatched: 2. CDR3 bases: TGCGCCAGCAGCCAGGGACTAGCCCGCACAGATACGCAGTATTTT. Amino acids: CASSQGLARTDTQYF.